This T cell receptor beta chain came from a study of blood T cell repertoires in COVID-19. Study-level information: Both acute and convalescent COVID-19 samples were obtained from the United States, Italy and Spain. Nucleic acid was either cDNA or gDNA, and it came from T cells, B-cell-depleted T cells, or PBMCs.

Authors' methods: Amplification with reference gene primers provided the estimates of nucleated cell counts. Using immunoSEQ multiplex PCR, the repertoire was profiled, and TCRdb retains in-frame clones only, with some absent. V and J calls plus clone size are reproduced from that table; the DNA served to infer D and trimming. This table has 50,000 to 60,000 clones, more than 85% appearing once. Trimming removed 4 bases from V and 10 bases from J; junction bases left unmatched: 10. CDR1 and CDR2 from the germline V gene are LGHDT and YNNKEL (reference sequence). The CDR3 runs to 14 residues. V is TRBV3-1 (or the pseudogene TRBV3-2) and J is TRBJ1-5; 7 bases are a match to TRBD1. The clonotype comes from a woman over 75 with acute or convalescent COVID-19. The sample was peripheral blood. As DNA, the CDR3 is TGTGCCAGCAGCCCCCGGACCAGGGGGGTACCCCAGCATTTT. It encodes CASSPRTRGVPQHF.